This entry is about one TCR beta chain. This clonotype showed up just a few times. The antigen it binds to is not known. No much larger clone exists at a distance of one base, and base qualities are not known. These data belong to a study of glioma-infiltrating T cells listed by TCRdb under 2016. Describing the broader study: Glioma tissue, non-neoplastic brain tissue and matched peripheral blood mononuclear cells were used as sources from which TCR alpha- and beta-chain repertoires were sequenced. To measure how far tissue and blood T-cell populations diverged, each tissue-infiltrating repertoire was compared against the peripheral blood repertoire of the same patient. The paired cohort was made up of three low-grade glioma patients, 7 to 9 primary glioblastoma patients and three non-glioma patients who contributed non-neoplastic brain tissue.

The V and J ends are trimmed by 2 bases and 5 bases, leaving 5 bases between them. The CDR3 numbers 12 residues from cysteine through phenylalanine. Only CDR3 DNA is held: 36 bases, read in frame from base 1. Based on the germline V gene, the CDR1 and CDR2 sequences are MDHEN and SYDVKM. TCR alpha and beta CDR3 regions were amplified with the iRepertoire nested amplicon-rescue multiplex PCR (arm-PCR) platform from RNA. The input for one-step reverse transcription and amplification was roughly 85-400 ng of either tissue mRNA or PBMC total RNA. Following bead purification, Illumina adapters were added by a secondary multiplex PCR, and the libraries were gel-purified between 200 and 400 bp. The libraries contained internal 6-nucleotide barcodes that were used for demultiplexing. Sequencing of the libraries was done on an Illumina MiSeq using 2x220 or 2x250 nucleotide paired-end reads. Per the source publication's procedure: Paired reads were merged using FLASH 1.2.11 and aligned with BWA-MEM to the GRCh37 human genome, and TRA and TRB reads were then extracted. An IMGT-derived reference of cassette sequences and CDR3 motifs, with pseudogenes included, was used for V and J assignment. Three-frame translation of reads was performed, and productive CDR3s were defined as those with a C...FGXG motif and no stop codons. Clonotypes were defined as unique combinations of V-J cassette pair and CDR3 amino acid sequence. Reads were filtered by Hamming distance, thresholded by each sample's sequence error rate in mapped regions. The raw public data were reprocessed by TCRdb itself: fastp quality trimming at Q25, MiXCR clonotype calling, in-frame beta chains only. Merged by CDR3 protein, the rows form single entries marked with the most common genes and DNA. The V and J calls, along with clone size, are taken from TCRdb and not from the paper's own processing. Across this sample there are 150,000 or so distinct CDR3 sequences, with roughly two fifths seen only once. In total, the top ten clones hold roughly 20% of the sample.

The paper's findings and limits, for the study overall: Small numbers underpinned the group comparisons: several glioblastoma patients, three low-grade glioma patients and three non-neoplastic patients. Tissue and blood shared very few CDR3 sequences, a result attributed to high CDR3 diversity and limited sampling. VJ-independent divergence between tissue and blood was lower than expected in non-neoplastic patients but higher than expected in all gliomas, particularly low-grade gliomas.

The sequence is built from TRBV28 and TRBJ2-3, and TRBD1 may be the D gene, going by 5 matching bases. Sequencing was performed on glioma tissue, nonneoplastic brain tissue, or PBMCs (not recorded which). The receptor comes from a human donor with low-grade glioma or glioblastoma, undergoing nonglioma brain surgery, or in good health (not recorded which). The nucleotide sequence reads TGTGCCAGCAGTTTACAGGGAGATACGCAGTATTTT. It translates to CASSLQGDTQYF.